This T cell receptor beta chain was retrieved from a study of blood T cell repertoires in COVID-19. Some clones are missing from TCRdb's copy, which holds only in-frame ones; the method was immunoSEQ multiplex PCR. The sample holds about 160,000 clones; approximately 79% are singletons and the top ten take about 7.7%. There are a few counts of this clone. The CDR3 is 15 residues long. Germline V gene lookup returns CDR1 SGHTA and CDR2 FQGNSA. V lost 7 bases and J lost 0, with 13 bases in between. Participants spanned ages about 18 to 100 years and resided in around 25 US areas. This TCR came from a man aged 50 to 60 who had recovered from COVID-19. This chain uses TRBV7-2 with TRBJ1-3; D call uncertain. The sample taken for sequencing was PBMCs or T cells enriched from blood (not recorded which). CDR3 DNA: TGTGCCAGCACCCTATCATACCTCTCTGGAAACACCATATATTTT. Amino acid sequence: CASTLSYLSGNTIYF.